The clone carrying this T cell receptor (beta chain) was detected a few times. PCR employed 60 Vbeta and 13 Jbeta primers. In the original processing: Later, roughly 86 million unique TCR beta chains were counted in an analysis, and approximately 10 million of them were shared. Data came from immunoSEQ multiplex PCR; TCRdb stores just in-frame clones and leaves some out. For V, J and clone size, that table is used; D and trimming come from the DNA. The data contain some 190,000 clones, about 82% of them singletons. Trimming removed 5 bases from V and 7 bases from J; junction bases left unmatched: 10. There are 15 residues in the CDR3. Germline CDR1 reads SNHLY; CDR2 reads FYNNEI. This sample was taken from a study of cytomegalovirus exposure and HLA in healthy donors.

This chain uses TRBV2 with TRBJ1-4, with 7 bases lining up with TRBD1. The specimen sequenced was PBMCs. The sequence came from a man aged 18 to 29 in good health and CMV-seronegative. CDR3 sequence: CASSPQGTPGEKLFF. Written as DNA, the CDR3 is TGTGCCAGCAGTCCACAGGGGACACCTGGTGAAAAACTGTTTTTT.